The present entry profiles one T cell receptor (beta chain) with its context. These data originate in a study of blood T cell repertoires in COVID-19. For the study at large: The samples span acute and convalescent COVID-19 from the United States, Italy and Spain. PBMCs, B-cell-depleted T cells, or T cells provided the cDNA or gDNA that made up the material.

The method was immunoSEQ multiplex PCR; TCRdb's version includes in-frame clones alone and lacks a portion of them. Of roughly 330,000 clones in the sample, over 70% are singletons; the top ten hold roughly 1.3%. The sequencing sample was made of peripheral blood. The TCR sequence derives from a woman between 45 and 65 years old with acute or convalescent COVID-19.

CDR3 coding DNA: TGTGCCAGCAGATCCGGGACAGCGGGCAATCAGCCCCAGCATTTT. The encoded protein is CASRSGTAGNQPQHF. V is TRBV7-9 and J is TRBJ1-5, with 7 positions matching TRBD1. The CDR3 spans 15 residues. Per germline, CDR1 SEHNR and CDR2 FQNEAQ (reference sequence). V trimming: 6 bases; J trimming: 2 bases; junction bases outside the gene matches: 7.